A single sample gave rise to the 11 T cell receptor beta chains below, sequenced in a study of shared clonotypes between healthy human individuals. Clones were read by immunoSEQ multiplex PCR, and TCRdb kept only the in-frame ones, dropping some. The table has 450,000 to 600,000 clones, 79% seen once; the top ten hold over 10%. The sequenced sample consisted of PBMCs. The receptors shown here come from a woman in her forties in good health. Some clones in this sample may be carry-over from other donors' samples.

The V and J genes are TRBV9 and TRBJ2-6, with 8 positions matching TRBD1. Germline V CDR1 and CDR2: SGDLS, YYNGEE. The CDR3 is made up of 19 amino acids. V was pared by 4 bases and J by 2 bases, with 14 bases of the junction left unmatched. CDR3 coding DNA: TGTGCCAGCAGCTTGCGACCATGGCCAGGGGGCACTGGGGCCAACGTCCTGACTTTC. Its translation is CASSLRPWPGGTGANVLTF.

This clone occurred a few times. The chain is built from TRBV15 and TRBJ1-2; D remains ambiguous. V shed 2 bases and J shed 12 bases, with 22 bases lying between them. Germline V gene sequence: CDR1 LNHNV, CDR2 YYDKDF (reference sequence). This CDR3 has 15 residues. CDR3 in DNA: TGTGCCACCAGCAGATTCCCCACATGGCGTGATCGGGACACCTTC. Amino acid sequence: CATSRFPTWRDRDTF.

With respect to this clone: Other DNA sequences in the sample encode the same CDR3. V is TRBV6-1 and J is TRBJ2-7, with 11 bases fitting TRBD2. The CDR3 spans 16 residues. The germline gives CDR1 MNHNS, CDR2 SASEGT. Trimming cost V 4 bases and J 0 bases; bases outside gene matches: 5. The CDR3 sequence: CASSAGTSGDSYEQYF. The CDR3 DNA follows: TGTGCCAGCAGTGCCGGGACTAGCGGCGACTCCTACGAGCAGTACTTC.

This clone was seen a handful of times. The chain uses TRBV28 and TRBJ1-4, with TRBD1 identical over 8 bases. V lost 5 bases, J lost 3 bases, and 5 bases stayed unmatched. This CDR3 is built from 15 residues. Germline V CDR1 and CDR2: MDHEN, SYDVKM. As DNA, the CDR3 is TGTGCCAGCAGTATTGACAGGGGCGCTAATGAAAAACTGTTTTTT. This gives the protein CASSIDRGANEKLFF.

The rearrangement joins TRBV7-2 to TRBJ2-1; D gene ambiguous. Germline CDR1 and CDR2: SGHTA and FQGNSA. The CDR3 length is 16 residues. Trimming pared 3 bases from V and 4 bases from J, leaving 16 bases between. The CDR3: CASSFTWSRSYNEQFF. In DNA, the CDR3 is TGTGCCAGCAGCTTCACTTGGTCCCGGAGTTACAATGAGCAGTTCTTC.

The chain combines TRBV6-1 with TRBJ1-2, with TRBD1 identical over 9 bases. Germline V gene lookup returns CDR1 MNHNS and CDR2 SASEGT. There are 11 residues in the CDR3. The V segment lost 10 bases and the J segment 5 bases; nucleotides outside the gene matches: 2. The CDR3 bases are TGTGCCACAGGACAGGGGTATGGCTACACCTTC. Protein: CATGQGYGYTF.

This chain connects TRBV4-3 to TRBJ1-1; the D is unclear. Germline CDR1 reads LGHNA; CDR2 reads YSLEER. The length of the CDR3 is 14 residues. The V and J ends lost 0 bases and 5 bases respectively, with 10 bases between them. CDR3 amino acids: CASSQDHGRTEAFF. CDR3 nucleotides: TGCGCCAGCAGCCAAGATCATGGGAGGACTGAAGCTTTCTTT.

This clone showed up many times. This CDR3 is CASSLYMTGGRYEQYF. The CDR3 DNA sequence: TGTGCCAGCAGCTTGTACATGACGGGAGGGCGTTACGAGCAGTACTTC. The chain recombines TRBV5-6 with TRBJ2-7; 8 bases line up with TRBD2. Germline V gene sequence: CDR1 SGHDT, CDR2 YYEEEE. Trimming took 1 base from V and 4 from J; bases not matched to a gene: 10. The CDR3 loop spans 16 amino acids.

The gene calls are TRBV5-4 and TRBJ2-7; weak D call: TRBD1 (5 bases). Germline CDR1 SGHNT, CDR2 YYREEE (reference sequence). V was clipped by 4 bases and J by 1 base, with 12 bases between them. The length of the CDR3 is 14 residues. CDR3 bases: TGTGCCAGCAGCACGGACACAAATTCCTACGAGCAGTACTTC. Protein sequence: CASSTDTNSYEQYF. The complete variable domain, with remaining parts taken from reference TRBV5-4 and TRBJ2-7, reads ETGVTQSPTHLIKTRGQQVTLRCSSQSGHNTVSWYQQALGQGPQFIFQYYREEENGRGNFPPRFSGLQFPNYSSELNVNALELDDSALYLCASSTDTNSYEQYFGPGTRLTVT.

Details on this clone: The sample carries other DNA sequences with the same CDR3. This sequence joins TRBV7-9 and TRBJ2-7; 9 nucleotides align to TRBD1. Germline V gene sequence: CDR1 SEHNR, CDR2 FQNEAQ (reference sequence). V lost 5 bases and J lost 4; bases outside the gene matches: 6. There are 14 residues in the CDR3. The CDR3 coding sequence is TGTGCCAGCAGCCCGCCGACAGGGGGGTACGAGCAGTACTTC. Its translation: CASSPPTGGYEQYF.

The chain is built from TRBV5-1 and TRBJ2-7; 13 positions agree with TRBD2. The germline V gene encodes CDR1 SGHRS and CDR2 YFSETQ. V lost 4 bases and J lost 3; bases outside the gene matches: 4. The CDR3 runs to 15 residues. Written as DNA, the CDR3 is TGCGCCAGCAGCGTCCGGACTAGCGGGAGCTACGAGCAGTACTTC. It translates to CASSVRTSGSYEQYF.